What follows is one T cell receptor (beta chain) and its context. Some clones are missing from TCRdb's copy, which holds only in-frame ones; the method was immunoSEQ multiplex PCR. This sample yields under 200,000 clones, of which 90% to 95% are seen a single time; roughly 0.7% belongs to the top ten. This record comes from a study of control samples from healthy donors and cancer patients. V was shortened by 5 bases and J by 3 bases, with 14 bases between the two germline ends. Germline V gene data show CDR1 as MDHEN and CDR2 as SYDVKM. The CDR3 sequence is 16 residues long. Sample: blood. The TCR sequence derives from a young woman in good health. This chain uses TRBV28 with TRBJ1-6; the D gene is possibly TRBD1 (5 bases). This CDR3 is CASSPRTGVYNSPLHF. The CDR3 DNA follows: TGTGCCAGCAGTCCCAGAACAGGTGTCTATAATTCACCCCTCCACTTT.